This T cell receptor beta chain appears in the sequencing data of a study of Graves' ophthalmopathy and Graves' hyperthyroidism. Notes on the study in general: The model forecast ophthalmopathy progression, reaching roughly 71% sensitivity and approximately 79% specificity.

Amplification targeted the TCR beta CDR3 regions, with RNA transcripts as the source material. HTBI primers were employed in first-round RT-PCR, then a second-round multiplex PCR followed. One entry per CDR3 protein results from TCRdb running MiXCR on the multiplex PCR reads. The repertoire holds around 1,000,000 distinct CDR3 sequences, with about 35% as singletons. Germline-derived CDR1 and CDR2 are ENHRY and SYGVKD. Trimming at V came to 6 bases and at J to 0 bases, leaving 2 bases not matched to a gene. The CDR3 totals 14 residues. This clonotype was detected many times. As yet, its antigen is unknown. Recruitment covered hyperthyroidism patients aged 18 to 65 whose new diagnosis was of under 2 months' duration. Other autoimmune diseases, uncontrolled infections, pregnancy and lactation each led to patient exclusion. Thyroid ultrasound, orbital computed tomography, TRAb, serum thyroxine and clinical symptoms formed the basis of diagnosis.

Sequenced material: peripheral blood or thyroid tissue (not recorded which). The chain recombines TRBV10-3 with TRBJ1-5, with TRBD1 matching 7 bases. The TCR originated in an adult man with Graves' hyperthyroidism. The CDR3 region has the DNA TGTGCCATCAGGGGGACAGCTAGCAATCAGCCCCAGCATTTT. Translating gives CAIRGTASNQPQHF.